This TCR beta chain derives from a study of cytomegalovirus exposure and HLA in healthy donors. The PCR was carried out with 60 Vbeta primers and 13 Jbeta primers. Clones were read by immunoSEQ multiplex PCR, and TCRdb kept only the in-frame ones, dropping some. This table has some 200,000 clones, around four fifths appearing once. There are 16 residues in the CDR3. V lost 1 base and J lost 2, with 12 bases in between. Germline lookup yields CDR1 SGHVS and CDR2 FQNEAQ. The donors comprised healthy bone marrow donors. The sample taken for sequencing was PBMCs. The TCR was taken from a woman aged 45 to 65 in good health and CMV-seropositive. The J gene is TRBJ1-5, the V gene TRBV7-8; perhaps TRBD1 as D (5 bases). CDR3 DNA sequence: TGTGCCAGCAGCTTAGAGCGCAGGGCTGGCAATCAGCCCCAGCATTTT. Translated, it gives CASSLERRAGNQPQHF. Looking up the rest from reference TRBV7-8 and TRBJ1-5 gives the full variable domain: GAGVSQSPRYKVAKRGQDVALRCDPISGHVSLFWYQQALGQGPEFLTYFQNEAQLDKSGLPSDRFFAERPEGSVSTLKIQRTQQEDSAVYLCASSLERRAGNQPQHFGDGTRLSIL.